A single sample gave rise to the 13 T cell receptor beta chains below, sequenced in a study of regulatory T cells in long-lasting Graves disease. The time point denotes: newly diagnosed GD, antithyroid drugs for less than 3 months. From PBMCs, RNA was extracted and then used to make the TCR library. Sequencing libraries for TCR beta were prepared with iRepertoire HTBI primers and Arm-PCR of CDR3 regions. TCRdb independently ran MiXCR on the multiplex PCR reads; one entry per CDR3 protein. The top ten clones hold around 12% of a sample with 550,000 to 600,000 distinct CDR3 sequences, about 16% of them seen once. In addition, the sample was reused for a study of T cells in Graves' hyperthyroidism and ophthalmopathy.

The sequences come from peripheral blood mononuclear cells (PBMCs), collected at new diagnosis, from a patient treated with antithyroid drugs. Receptors were obtained from a man aged 18 to 30 with Graves disease.

On this clonotype: At one boundary the junction diverges from the germline segment, which might be a read error. The chain couples TRBV11-2 to TRBJ1-5; D gene ambiguous. The CDR3 is made up of 14 amino acids. The germline CDR1 and CDR2 sequences are SGHAT and FQNNGV. CDR3: CASSSHSGNRPQHF. CDR3 bases: TGTGCCAGCAGCTCTCACTCGGGGAATCGGCCCCAGCATTTT.

CDR3 loop: CAISESEGNEQYF. CDR3 DNA: TGTGCCATCAGTGAGTCGGAAGGGAACGAGCAGTACTTC. The V and J genes are TRBV10-3 and TRBJ2-7; D unresolved. This CDR3 has 13 residues. Trimming removed 0 bases at V and 5 bases at J, with 8 bases between. Germline CDR1 and CDR2: ENHRY and SYGVKD.

This rearrangement joins TRBV18 to TRBJ2-7; TRBD2 agrees at 12 bases. This CDR3 contains 15 residues. Per germline, CDR1 KGHSH and CDR2 LQKENI. The V gene end was trimmed by 3 bases and the J gene end by 5 bases; junction bases not matched to a gene: 5. The CDR3 protein is CASSPTSGSRNEQYF. The CDR3 coding sequence is TGTGCCAGCTCACCGACTAGCGGGAGTCGGAACGAGCAGTACTTC.

The CDR3 DNA reads as TGTGCCAGCAGTGTTCTAAAGGTTGGGGGGAGCACAGATACGCAGTATTTT. Translating it yields CASSVLKVGGSTDTQYF. The V and J genes are TRBV13 and TRBJ2-3; D is perhaps TRBD2 (6 bases). CDR1 is PRHDT, CDR2 FYEKMQ, per germline (reference sequence). This CDR3 is 17 amino acids long. Trimming took off 6 bases at V and 0 bases at J, with 19 bases between the two ends.

This clonotype has ten or more counts. This sequence joins TRBV6-1 and TRBJ1-5, with D maybe TRBD1 (5 bases). This CDR3 is built from 16 residues. The germline V and J ends were trimmed by 2 bases and 6 bases, with 17 bases remaining between them. Germline values: CDR1 MNHNS, CDR2 SASEGT. The CDR3 DNA reads TGTGCCAGCAGTGAATCCCGGGGTAGGGGATCTCAGCCCCAGCATTTT. Translated: CASSESRGRGSQPQHF.

This clonotype occurred a few times. The chain uses TRBV2 and TRBJ1-5; weak D call: TRBD1 (6 bases). The CDR3 runs to 17 residues. Germline loops: CDR1 SNHLY, CDR2 FYNNEI. Trimming removed 3 bases from V and 0 bases from J, with 15 bases in between. The CDR3 spells CASSDPGAALSNQPQHF. The CDR3 region has the DNA TGTGCCAGCAGTGATCCGGGGGCCGCACTTAGCAATCAGCCCCAGCATTTT.

This clonotype was seen only a few times. The chain is built from TRBV5-1 and TRBJ1-5; no clear D gene. The CDR3 is 17 amino acids. The V end lost 0 bases, the J end lost 7 bases, and 20 bases lay between the germline ends. Germline CDR1 SGHRS, CDR2 YFSETQ. The CDR3 DNA reads TGCGCCAGCAGCTTGGGACCCCGCGGACCGGAGAACCAGCCCCAGCATTTT. Protein sequence: CASSLGPRGPENQPQHF.

This clonotype was detected many times. The rearrangement joins TRBV12-3 or TRBV12-4 to TRBJ2-1; TRBD2 matches at 10 bases. CDR3 length: 15 residues. V gave up 3 bases and J gave up 6 bases; unmatched junction bases: 5. This CDR3 reads CASSFWASGSNEQFF. The CDR3 DNA follows: TGTGCCAGCAGTTTTTGGGCTAGCGGGAGCAATGAGCAGTTCTTC.

As concerns this clonotype: Given a much more abundant clone one base away, this may be a read error. The chain has TRBV2 and TRBJ2-1, with TRBD2 matching 11 bases. The end of the DNA aligns better with TRBJ2-5, so the J call may be wrong. The CDR3 runs 15 residues. In germline, CDR1 is SNHLY, CDR2 FYNNEI. The CDR3 sequence is CASSNLAGGVETQYF. The CDR3 bases are TGTGCCAGCTCCAACTTAGCGGGAGGGGTAGAGACCCAGTACTTC.

Only a few counts were recorded for this clonotype. This rearrangement joins TRBV6-1 to TRBJ2-2; 7 nucleotides agree with TRBD2. Germline lookup yields CDR1 MNHNS and CDR2 SASEGT. The V segment lost 7 bases and the J segment 5 bases; nucleotides outside the gene matches: 13. The CDR3 is 16 amino acids. As DNA, the CDR3 is TGTGCCAGCACCGGAGCGGCGGGAGCCAGAACCGGGGAGCTGTTTTTT. Its protein is CASTGAAGARTGELFF.

V and J are TRBV5-5 and TRBJ2-7, with TRBD1 matching over 9 bases. Germline V CDR1 and CDR2: SGHKS, YYEKEE (reference sequence). V gave up 0 bases and J gave up 5 bases; unmatched junction bases: 6. The CDR3 has 15 residues. The CDR3 loop is CASSLEGTGLHEQYF. The DNA of the CDR3 is TGTGCCAGCAGCTTGGAGGGGACAGGGCTCCACGAGCAGTACTTC.

The chain employs TRBV30 and TRBJ1-3; D unclear. V lost 2 bases and J 1 base, leaving 6 bases between the germline ends. Germline CDR1 is GTSNPN and CDR2 is SVGIG (reference sequence). There are 13 residues in the CDR3. As DNA, the CDR3 is TGTGCCTGGAGTATTGCTTCTGGAAACACCATATATTTT. It codes for CAWSIASGNTIYF.

This clonotype has a count of ten or more. The CDR3 nucleotides are TGTGCCAGCAGTGAAGAACTCGGGGGGAAGTATGGCTACACCTTC. Amino acid sequence: CASSEELGGKYGYTF. V is TRBV6-1 and J is TRBJ1-2, with D possibly being TRBD1 (5 bases). Trimming pared 1 base from V and 5 bases from J, leaving 14 bases between. CDR3 length: 15 residues. The germline V gene has CDR1 MNHNS and CDR2 SASEGT.